Presented here are 8 T cell receptor beta chains from one specimen sequenced in a study of OX40 agonist ivuxolimab in advanced cancers. Sequenced by immunoSEQ multiplex PCR; TCRdb stores in-frame clones only, minus some. The sample has tens of thousands of clones; 90% are singletons. The sequences come from CD4+ or CD8+ T cells sorted from blood, collected in a trial of the OX40 agonist ivuxolimab. These receptors originate from an adult with an advanced solid tumor such as melanoma, head and neck, liver or kidney cancer.

Of note for this clone: Mismatch with germline at one junction end may stem from a read error. V and J are TRBV18 and TRBJ1-1; no clear D. Germline values: CDR1 KGHSH, CDR2 LQKENI. The CDR3 extends over 14 amino acids. CDR3 DNA: TGTGCCAGCTCACCACCTTCGGGCGGAGCTGAGGCTTTCTTT. It translates to CASSPPSGGAEAFF.

This clone appeared once. The genes are TRBV7-2 and TRBJ1-2; TRBD1 is a possible D gene (5 bases). Trimming removed 3 bases at V and 5 bases at J, with 7 bases between. The CDR3 is made up of 12 amino acids. Germline CDR1 SGHTA, CDR2 FQGNSA. The CDR3 sequence is CASSLRGYGYTF. The CDR3 DNA reads TGTGCCAGCAGCTTGAGGGGATATGGCTACACCTTC.

This chain joins TRBV5-1 and TRBJ2-2, with no clear D. This CDR3 spans 15 amino acids. Trimming removed 5 bases from V and 2 bases from J, with 13 bases in between. Germline-derived CDR1 and CDR2 are SGHRS and YFSETQ. The CDR3 loop reads CASRGVTVNTGELFF. The DNA for the CDR3 is TGCGCCAGCAGAGGAGTCACCGTTAACACCGGGGAGCTGTTTTTT. Combining the CDR3 with reference TRBV5-1 and TRBJ2-2 gives the whole variable domain KAGVTQTPRYLIKTRGQQVTLSCSPISGHRSVSWYQQTPGQGLQFLFEYFSETQRNKGNFPGRFSGRQFSNSRSEMNVSTLELGDSALYLCASRGVTVNTGELFFGEGSRLTVL.

V and J are TRBV4-2 and TRBJ1-3; D perhaps matches TRBD1 (5 bases). Germline V gene data show CDR1 as LGHNA and CDR2 as YNFKEQ. Trimming stripped 0 bases from V and 7 bases from J, with 13 bases between. The CDR3 consists of 15 residues. DNA of the CDR3: TGTGCCAGCAGCCAAGATCTCGGGGGGTGGAACACCATATATTTT. It encodes CASSQDLGGWNTIYF.

This chain uses TRBV5-1 with TRBJ2-7; tentative D call: TRBD1 (6 bases). The CDR3 totals 14 residues. CDR1 and CDR2 (germline): SGHRS, YFSETQ. V gave up 5 bases and J gave up 4 bases, with 16 bases separating them. Here the CDR3 DNA reads TGCGCCAGCAGTCTACAGGGTGGTATATACGAGCAGTACTTC. Amino acid sequence: CASSLQGGIYEQYF.

The chain has TRBV18 and TRBJ2-2, with D hard to call. Germline V lookup: CDR1 KGHSH, CDR2 LQKENI. The CDR3 length is 13 residues. The germline V and J ends were trimmed by 4 bases and 7 bases, with 10 bases remaining between them. This chain's CDR3 is CASSRVRSGELFF. The CDR3 DNA reads TGTGCCAGCTCACGGGTTAGGAGCGGGGAGCTGTTTTTT.

V usage is TRBV11-2 and J usage is TRBJ2-3; 11 bases are a match to TRBD1. Germline V gives CDR1 SGHAT, CDR2 FQNNGV. The CDR3 is 15 residues long. V lost 4 bases, J lost 3 bases, and 3 bases stayed unmatched. The CDR3, as DNA: TGTGCCAGCAGCTCCGGGACAGGGGGGACAGATACGCAGTATTTT. Translated: CASSSGTGGTDTQYF.

Only one count was recorded for this clone. V is TRBV11-2 and J is TRBJ2-3; TRBD2 agrees at 9 bases. The CDR3 runs to 17 residues. The V gene end was trimmed by 5 bases and the J gene end by 4 bases; junction bases not matched to a gene: 13. Per germline, CDR1 SGHAT and CDR2 FQNNGV. CDR3 in amino acids: CASSPGGASGKADTQYF. DNA of the CDR3: TGTGCCAGCAGCCCCGGGGGGGCTAGCGGGAAGGCAGATACGCAGTATTTT.